This T cell receptor beta chain was profiled in a study of CD8 T cells in ankylosing spondylitis. Study-level results: Ankylosing spondylitis blood appeared to be characterized by a TCR beta motif of several highly homologous variants.

J lost 2 bases, V lost 2 bases, and 5 bases had no gene match. CDR3 length: 16 amino acids. CDR1 is SGHAT, CDR2 FQNNGV, per germline. As to this clonotype: Its cognate antigen is unknown.

TCRdb ran MiXCR on the 5' RACE reads and lists one entry per CDR3 protein. This table holds around 540,000 distinct CDR3 sequences, roughly 13% found once. The specimen sequenced was blood, either unsorted or a sorted T cell fraction (not recorded which). The clonotype was recovered from a male donor with ankylosing spondylitis. V gene TRBV11-2 combines with J gene TRBJ2-1, with 8 bases that match TRBD2. CDR3 DNA: TGTGCCAGCAGCTTATTTGCGGGAGGAACCTACAATGAGCAGTTCTTC. Its protein product is CASSLFAGGTYNEQFF.